This T cell receptor beta chain was sequenced in a study of identical twins (dated by TCRdb to the mid-2010s). Some background on the complete study: To test whether fetal clonotypes persist, this study deep-sequenced TCR alpha and beta repertoires from monozygotic twins, from unrelated adults of various ages, and from cord blood. Replicate twin experiments were performed at different times using different library preparation protocols to rule out contamination. The full study reports these points: Because the same donors could not be followed over many years, the conclusions relied on cross-sectional statistical analysis. Zero-insertion analyses could be partly confounded by invariant T cells such as MAIT and iNKT, although diverse VJ usage argued against such confounding for most clonotypes. Out-of-frame TCR alpha sharing in monozygotic twins was systematically underestimated by recombination models, whereas sharing between unrelated individuals was in agreement with the recombination models. Compared with coincidental sharing between unrelated individuals, out-of-frame TCR alpha sequences shared between twins had an excess of sequences with low generation probability. The excess sharing between twins in beta out-of-frame sequences was weaker because fewer shared sequences reduced the signal-to-noise ratio. Fewer insertions were carried by abundant cord blood beta clonotypes, a similar but weaker trend appeared in young adult naive repertoires, and no such trend appeared in memory repertoires.

Only healthy Caucasian donors were included. Three pairs of female monozygotic twins, all aged roughly 18 to 29 years, made up the twin cohort. Miltenyi CD45RO+ enrichment and human naive T-cell isolation kits were used to isolate memory (CD45RO+) and naive T cells from PBMC. CDR1 and CDR2 are drawn from the germline V gene: SNHLY, FYNNEI. Trimmed from V: 10 bases; trimmed from J: 3 bases; junction bases lacking a gene match: 7. There are 14 amino acids in the CDR3, from cysteine to phenylalanine inclusive. CDR3 DNA only is kept here, 42 bases in frame from base 1. Library prep was done by 5' RACE. These reads were obtained on an Illumina HiSeq 2000. A universal primer binding site was introduced by template switching, and a unique molecular identifier was present in the final cDNA, enabling accurate counting of TCR cDNA molecules. Specific primers in the conserved constant-segment region were used to synthesize first-strand cDNA for TCR alpha and beta chains. Each cDNA library was double barcoded, with a SMART-Mk sample barcode plus Illumina barcodes, to control for contamination. TruSeq adapter sequences along with Illumina sample barcodes were introduced in two successive PCR steps. The Illumina HiSeq platform was used with custom primers to sequence TCR alpha and beta cDNA libraries. Per the source publication's procedure: Unique molecular identifiers were extracted from raw reads with MiGEC, and CDR3 positions were determined with MiXCR. For each individual, recombination models were inferred using an EM algorithm with the repgenHMM and IGoR tools. Shared clonotypes were analyzed with the tcR package in R, and sharing was normalized by the product of cloneset sizes. To study raw recombination free of thymic and clonal selection effects, out-of-frame nonproductive sequences were analyzed. TCRdb itself trimmed the public reads at Q25 with fastp, ran MiXCR and retained productive beta chains. Here each entry gathers all rows of one CDR3 protein and keeps the most common genes and DNA. TCRdb, not the original authors, processed these V and J calls. This sample comprises 210,000 or so distinct CDR3 sequences, about 7.5% of them detected only once. The ten largest account for less than 2% of the sample.

About this clonotype itself: No antigen is known for it. No qualities accompany the bases; no much larger clone lies one base away.

The same specimen was also included in a second study, on yellow fever vaccine responses in identical twins. Taken from the second paper: The T cell response to vaccination in identical twins was reported by the authors to appear partly convergent and partly personalized. Focusing on identical twins, the study followed the T cell clones that responded to the vaccine, and did so with precision.

What was sequenced was memory (CD45RO+) T cells sorted from blood. This specimen's cell subset or site label, interpreted: CD45RO+ enriched T cells. The chain links TRBV2 with TRBJ1-5; TRBD1 matches 9 bases in the middle. The source is a young woman in good health. The CDR3 protein: CATRDRVANQPQHF. The nucleotides read TGTGCCACCAGGGACAGGGTGGCCAATCAGCCCCAGCATTTT.